The rows below give T cell receptor beta chains drawn from one sample of a study of T cells in tuberculosis. Data came from immunoSEQ multiplex PCR; TCRdb stores just in-frame clones and leaves some out. Among under 45,000 clones listed, 95% were seen once. The sequenced sample consisted of PBMCs. These receptor sequences come from a donor between 5 and 29 years old with latent tuberculosis or without tuberculosis infection. CDR3s include the opening cysteine and the closing phenylalanine or tryptophan. D genes are given only for firm matches. Clone size is not always given. Where it is, it says once, few, many or a class for expanded clones.

size: -; J: TRBJ1-2; D: -; V: TRBV7-8; CDR3: CASSLGTIGYTF; DNA: TGTGCCAGCAGCTTAGGGACTATTGGCTACACCTTC
size: -; J: TRBJ1-1; D: -; V: TRBV30; CDR3: CAWSVSMNTEAFF; DNA: TGTGCCTGGAGTGTGTCTATGAACACTGAAGCTTTCTTT
size: -; J: TRBJ1-1; D: -; V: TRBV19; CDR3: CASSSRNTEAFF; DNA: TGTGCCAGTAGTAGCAGGAACACTGAAGCTTTCTTT
size: -; J: TRBJ2-3; D: TRBD1; V: TRBV29-1; CDR3: CSLGGAGDTQYF; DNA: TGCAGCCTAGGGGGCGCCGGAGATACGCAGTATTTT
size: -; J: TRBJ1-6; D: TRBD1; V: TRBV2; CDR3: CASRTSTGDNSPLHF; DNA: TGTGCCAGCAGGACCTCGACAGGGGATAATTCACCCCTCCACTTT
size: -; J: TRBJ2-2; D: TRBD2; V: TRBV2; CDR3: CASSGTSGGTGELFF; DNA: TGTGCCAGCAGTGGGACTAGCGGGGGGACCGGGGAGCTGTTTTTT
size: once; J: TRBJ1-2; D: TRBD1; V: TRBV13; CDR3: CASSSKGQLSNYGYTF; DNA: TGTGCCAGCAGTAGCAAGGGACAGCTCTCTAACTATGGCTACACCTTC
size: once; J: TRBJ2-2; D: -; V: TRBV19; CDR3: CASSSGGSGTGELFF; DNA: TGTGCCAGTAGTAGTGGAGGGTCAGGCACCGGGGAGCTGTTTTTT
size: -; J: TRBJ1-2; D: -; V: TRBV10-3; CDR3: CAISWDNYGYTF; DNA: TGTGCCATCAGTTGGGACAATTATGGCTACACCTTC
size: -; J: TRBJ2-3; D: TRBD2; V: TRBV5-1; CDR3: CASGGGAEVFEFSTDTQYF; DNA: TGCGCTTCTGGCGGGGGGGCCGAGGTTTTTGAGTTTTCCACAGATACGCAGTATTTT
size: once; J: TRBJ1-1; D: -; V: TRBV19; CDR3: CASSIVGGQGNTEAFF; DNA: TGTGCCAGTAGTATAGTGGGGGGGCAGGGAAACACTGAAGCTTTCTTT
size: -; J: TRBJ1-1; D: -; V: TRBV19; CDR3: CASSGTYAKGTEAFF; DNA: TGTGCCAGCTCCGGGACATACGCTAAGGGCACTGAAGCTTTCTTT
size: -; J: TRBJ2-7; D: -; V: TRBV10-2; CDR3: CASSGRGFPAYEQYF; DNA: TGCGCCAGCAGTGGAAGAGGATTCCCAGCCTACGAGCAGTACTTC
size: -; J: TRBJ1-3; D: -; V: TRBV14; CDR3: CASSQVRSRHSGNTIYF; DNA: TGTGCCAGCAGCCAAGTTCGCAGCCGACATTCTGGAAACACCATATATTTT
size: -; J: TRBJ1-6; D: -; V: TRBV10-3; CDR3: CAISDGRESPLHF; DNA: TGTGCCATCAGTGATGGGCGGGAATCACCCCTCCACTTT
size: medium-sized; J: TRBJ1-2; D: -; V: TRBV4-3; CDR3: CASSQDRGGDNNYGYTF; DNA: TGCGCCAGCAGCCAAGACAGGGGAGGGGATAATAACTATGGCTACACCTTC
size: -; J: TRBJ1-6; D: TRBD1; V: TRBV11-2; CDR3: CASSQTITGVSSPLHF; DNA: TGTGCCAGCAGCCAGACGATTACAGGGGTCAGTTCACCCCTCCACTTT